This entry lists 31 T cell receptor beta chains sequenced from one sample in a study of blood T cell repertoires in COVID-19. Produced via immunoSEQ multiplex PCR; TCRdb's table is partial and in-frame only. The sample lists about 49,000 clones; around nine tenths were seen once. The sample taken for sequencing was peripheral blood. The receptors stem from a human donor in a cohort sampled during active COVID-19.

The chain combines TRBV5-1 with TRBJ1-1; 7 bases align to TRBD1. Trimming took 1 base from V and 3 from J; bases not matched to a gene: 6. The V gene's germline CDR1 is SGHRS and CDR2 YFSETQ. The CDR3 consists of 15 residues. The DNA for the CDR3 is TGCGCCAGCAGCTTGAACGGTGACAGGGACACTGAAGCTTTCTTT. It codes for CASSLNGDRDTEAFF.

This chain joins TRBV10-1 and TRBJ2-1; 9 bases match TRBD2. The germline V gene encodes CDR1 WNHNN and CDR2 SYGVQD (reference sequence). The CDR3 consists of 16 residues. V lost 3 bases to trimming and J lost 3 bases; unmatched junction nucleotides: 6. CDR3 DNA sequence: TGCGCCAGCAGTGAACGTCCTAGCGGGGACTACAATGAGCAGTTCTTC. Encoded protein: CASSERPSGDYNEQFF.

This chain connects TRBV5-6 to TRBJ2-3, with 10 bases identical to TRBD2. The CDR3 contains 14 residues. With V trimmed by 0 bases and J by 6 bases, 1 base remained unmatched. Germline V lookup: CDR1 SGHDT, CDR2 YYEEEE. Written as DNA, the CDR3 is TGTGCCAGCAGCTTGGAACTAGCGGGGGATACGCAGTATTTT. Its translation: CASSLELAGDTQYF. The whole variable domain, filled in from reference TRBV5-6 and TRBJ2-3, reads DAGVTQSPTHLIKTRGQQVTLRCSPKSGHDTVSWYQQALGQGPQFIFQYYEEEERQRGNFPDRFSGHQFPNYSSELNVNALLLGDSALYLCASSLELAGDTQYFGPGTRLTVL.

The rearrangement uses TRBV30 and TRBJ2-3; tentatively, D is TRBD2 (6 bases). CDR1 is GTSNPN and CDR2 is SVGIG in the germline V gene (reference sequence). The germline V and J ends were trimmed by 0 bases and 4 bases, with 14 bases remaining between them. The CDR3 has 15 residues. DNA of the CDR3: TGTGCCTGGAGTGTAGGCTTATCGGGGGCAGATACGCAGTATTTT. Translating gives CAWSVGLSGADTQYF.

A word on this clone: The sample holds other DNA sequences that translate to the same CDR3. V usage is TRBV7-3 and J usage is TRBJ1-6, with 9 bases aligning to TRBD1. V dropped 5 bases and J dropped 9; count of bases not matched to a gene: 2. Germline-derived CDR1 and CDR2 are SGHTA and FQGTGA. There are 13 residues in the CDR3. In DNA form, the CDR3 reads TGTGCCAGCAGCCTGACAGGGGGTTCACCCCTCCACTTT. This codes for CASSLTGGSPLHF. Full variable domain (missing parts from reference TRBV7-3 and TRBJ1-6): GAGVSQTPSNKVTEKGKYVELRCDPISGHTALYWYRQSLGQGPEFLIYFQGTGAADDSGLPNDRFFAVRPEGSVSTLKIQRTERGDSAVYLCASSLTGGSPLHFGNGTRLTVT.

The CDR3 DNA is TGTGCCACCAGTGACAGGGACAGAGGCCAAGAGACCCAGTACTTC. It specifies CATSDRDRGQETQYF. The rearrangement joins TRBV24-1 to TRBJ2-5; TRBD1 matches at 7 bases. The junction had 5 bases not matched to a gene; V was cut back by 4 bases and J by 1 base. The CDR3 consists of 15 residues. The V gene's germline CDR1 is KGHDR and CDR2 SFDVKD.

The chain couples TRBV3-1 (or the pseudogene TRBV3-2) to TRBJ2-1; 9 bases line up with TRBD2. Trimming cost V 0 bases and J 10 bases; bases outside gene matches: 16. Germline V gene lookup returns CDR1 LGHDT and CDR2 YNNKEL (reference sequence). This CDR3 region has 18 residues. The CDR3 sequence is CASSQDGGRASGTTEQFF. The CDR3 DNA reads as TGTGCCAGCAGCCAAGATGGGGGGCGGGCTAGCGGGACTACCGAGCAGTTCTTC.

The chain uses TRBV11-2 and TRBJ2-5; a weak D match, TRBD2 (5 bases). V was trimmed by 4 bases and J by 5 bases, leaving 11 bases between them. Looked up from germline, CDR1 is SGHAT and CDR2 is FQNNGV. The CDR3 is made up of 13 amino acids. Here the CDR3 DNA reads TGTGCCAGCAGCTCCCCCTGGAGGGAGACCCAGTACTTC. It is translated as CASSSPWRETQYF.

The sample holds a few counts of this clone. This chain joins TRBV18 and TRBJ2-2; D is unresolved. There are 15 residues in the CDR3. Trimming removed 4 bases from V and 2 bases from J, with 11 bases in between. CDR1 is KGHSH and CDR2 is LQKENI in the germline V gene. The CDR3 DNA follows: TGTGCCAGCTCACTGGAGAGTGGAAACACCGGGGAGCTGTTTTTT. This encodes CASSLESGNTGELFF. The full variable domain, rest sourced from reference TRBV18 and TRBJ2-2, is NAGVMQNPRHLVRRRGQEARLRCSPMKGHSHVYWYRQLPEEGLKFMVYLQKENIIDESGMPKERFSAEFPKEGPSILRIQQVVRGDSAAYFCASSLESGNTGELFFGEGSRLTVL.

This clone was found once. This sequence joins TRBV3-1 (or the pseudogene TRBV3-2) and TRBJ2-7, with 8 bases that match TRBD2. Looked up from germline, CDR1 is LGHDT and CDR2 is YNNKEL (reference sequence). The ends lost 4 bases at V and 6 bases at J; junction bases unmatched: 11. The CDR3 runs to 15 residues. Written as DNA, the CDR3 is TGTGCCAGCAGCCCTCCGGGACTAGACATGGGCGAGCAGTACTTC. This codes for CASSPPGLDMGEQYF.

The chain joins TRBV4-3 to TRBJ1-3; D is unresolved. V was pared by 1 base and J by 0 bases, with 10 bases between. CDR3 size: 16 residues. Germline CDR1 LGHNA, CDR2 YSLEER. The CDR3 is CASSQAPGPSGNTIYF. The CDR3 DNA follows: TGCGCCAGCAGCCAAGCACCGGGTCCCTCTGGAAACACCATATATTTT.

The chain is built from TRBV19 and TRBJ2-2; TRBD2 matches at 7 bases. CDR3 length: 19 amino acids. Trimming took 1 base from V and 2 from J; bases not matched to a gene: 13. Germline V CDR1 and CDR2: LNHDA, SQIVND (reference sequence). The CDR3 reads CASSIVRGRASLNTGELFF. The DNA for the CDR3 is TGTGCCAGTAGTATAGTTAGAGGGAGGGCCTCTTTAAACACCGGGGAGCTGTTTTTT.

The chain has TRBV9 and TRBJ2-1; 9 bases are a match to TRBD2. CDR3 length: 16 residues. CDR1 and CDR2 (germline): SGDLS, YYNGEE. V lost 3 bases, J lost 8 bases, and 12 bases stayed unmatched. CDR3 sequence: CASSGSGGALLDEQFF. CDR3 sequence (DNA): TGTGCCAGCAGCGGTAGCGGGGGTGCCTTATTAGATGAGCAGTTCTTC.

The rearrangement joins TRBV11-2 to TRBJ1-6; TRBD1 is a possible D gene (5 bases). Trimming pared 3 bases from V and 10 bases from J, leaving 13 bases between. Germline V gene data show CDR1 as SGHAT and CDR2 as FQNNGV. The CDR3 length is 14 residues. CDR3 DNA sequence: TGTGCCAGCAGCTTCGAACAGCGGGGCTCACCCCTCCACTTT. Its translation: CASSFEQRGSPLHF.

This clone came up once. CDR3: CATSDPGLAGSKEQFF. For the CDR3, the DNA is TGTGCCACCAGTGATCCGGGACTAGCGGGATCTAAAGAGCAGTTCTTC. The chain combines TRBV24-1 with TRBJ2-1; 13 positions match TRBD2. Germline loops: CDR1 KGHDR, CDR2 SFDVKD. The CDR3 length is 16 residues. The V and J ends lost 3 bases and 10 bases, in that order; junction bases with no gene match: 8.

The chain carries TRBV11-2 and TRBJ2-3; 12 nucleotides align to TRBD2. From germline, CDR1 is SGHAT and CDR2 FQNNGV. Losses at the gene ends were 3 bases for V and 9 bases for J; bases not matched to a gene: 13. CDR3 size: 17 residues. The CDR3 protein is CASSLELAGGTLETQYF. CDR3 sequence (DNA): TGTGCCAGCAGCTTGGAACTAGCGGGAGGTACCTTAGAGACGCAGTATTTT. Drawing the rest from reference TRBV11-2 and TRBJ2-3, the complete variable domain is EAGVAQSPRYKIIEKRQSVAFWCNPISGHATLYWYQQILGQGPKLLIQFQNNGVVDDSQLPKDRFSAERLKGVDSTLKIQPAKLEDSAVYLCASSLELAGGTLETQYFGPGTRLTVL.

The sample holds a few counts of this clone. V and J are TRBV30 and TRBJ1-5; a weak D match, TRBD1 (6 bases). The germline gives CDR1 GTSNPN, CDR2 SVGIG (reference sequence). V was clipped by 1 base and J by 8 bases, with 15 bases between them. This CDR3 contains 14 residues. The chain's CDR3 is CAWSDVQGFKPQHF. CDR3 DNA sequence: TGTGCCTGGAGTGATGTCCAGGGGTTTAAGCCCCAGCATTTT.

V gene TRBV27 combines with J gene TRBJ2-5, with 7 bases aligning to TRBD1. V gave up 6 bases and J gave up 1 base; unmatched junction bases: 2. The germline CDR1 and CDR2 sequences are MNHEY and SMNVEV (reference sequence). CDR3 length equals 13 residues. This chain's CDR3 is CASRGDSQETQYF. In DNA, the CDR3 is TGTGCCAGCAGGGGGGACAGCCAAGAGACCCAGTACTTC.

CDR3 in DNA: TGTGCCAGCTCACCGCGCTCCGGGACAGGGCAGTACAATGAGCAGTTCTTC. Its translation: CASSPRSGTGQYNEQFF. The chain employs TRBV18 and TRBJ2-1; 9 bases match TRBD1. The CDR3 runs to 17 residues. The germline V gene has CDR1 KGHSH and CDR2 LQKENI. V lost 3 bases, J lost 4 bases, and 10 bases stayed unmatched.

The chain joins TRBV24-1 to TRBJ2-1; 7 bases agree with TRBD1. Germline V lookup: CDR1 KGHDR, CDR2 SFDVKD. CDR3 length: 13 residues. V dropped 4 bases and J dropped 6; count of bases not matched to a gene: 2. CDR3 protein: CATSEGDSNEQFF. CDR3 nucleotide sequence: TGTGCCACCAGTGAGGGGGACAGCAATGAGCAGTTCTTC.

The V and J genes are TRBV6-1 and TRBJ2-1; 9 bases are shared with TRBD2. Germline loops: CDR1 MNHNS, CDR2 SASEGT. The junction had 8 bases not matched to a gene; V was cut back by 2 bases and J by 12 bases. CDR3 size: 14 residues. CDR3 sequence: CASSENPGLASQFF. In nucleotides, the CDR3 is TGTGCCAGCAGTGAAAATCCGGGACTAGCCTCGCAGTTCTTC.

The chain employs TRBV28 and TRBJ1-5; D gene uncertain. Germline CDR1 and CDR2: MDHEN and SYDVKM. The CDR3 is 14 residues long. Trimming cost V 2 bases and J 7 bases, with 12 bases left between them. The CDR3 here is CASSLGHQWQPQHF. DNA of the CDR3: TGTGCCAGCAGTTTAGGGCACCAATGGCAGCCCCAGCATTTT.

The rearrangement joins TRBV5-4 to TRBJ2-7, with TRBD1 matching over 10 bases. Losses at the gene ends were 5 bases for V and 3 bases for J; bases not matched to a gene: 8. CDR3 length: 15 residues. Germline assignment: CDR1 SGHNT and CDR2 YYREEE (reference sequence). The CDR3 nucleotides read TGTGCCAGCAGAGACGGGACAGGGGCTTACTACGAGCAGTACTTC. Its translation is CASRDGTGAYYEQYF.

The chain couples TRBV2 to TRBJ2-7; no clear D. V was cut by 8 bases and J by 7 bases, with 18 bases left in between. This CDR3 has 13 residues. The germline gives CDR1 SNHLY, CDR2 FYNNEI. The CDR3 nucleotides are TGTGCCAGCTCGGTCGACTCCGATGGAGAGCAGTACGTC. Translation gives CASSVDSDGEQYV.

This rearrangement joins TRBV30 to TRBJ1-4, with D unclear. CDR1 and CDR2 (germline): GTSNPN, SVGIG (reference sequence). This CDR3 has 12 residues. V was cut by 2 bases and J by 11 bases, with 12 bases left in between. CDR3 nucleotides: TGTGCCTGGAGTATACTAGGAGGGAAACTGTTTTTT. Its translation: CAWSILGGKLFF.

The chain combines TRBV10-3 with TRBJ1-5; perhaps TRBD1 as D (6 bases). The CDR3 totals 13 residues. Between the trimmed V and J ends, which lost 6 bases and 7 bases, there was a span of 13 bases. Germline V CDR1 and CDR2: ENHRY, SYGVKD. CDR3 in amino acids: CAIRPGQTQPQHF. The DNA of the CDR3 is TGTGCCATCAGGCCGGGACAAACGCAGCCCCAGCATTTT.

The J gene is TRBJ1-2, the V gene TRBV5-1, with TRBD1 as a possible D gene (6 bases). Germline CDR1 reads SGHRS; CDR2 reads YFSETQ. Trimming left V 4 bases short and J 6 bases short, with 10 bases between. The CDR3 is 12 residues long. The CDR3 bases are TGCGCCAGCAGCCTAGGGGGGGATGGCTACACCTTC. This codes for CASSLGGDGYTF.

The V call is TRBV18, the J call TRBJ1-4, with 7 bases aligning to TRBD1. Trimming removed 9 bases from V and 8 bases from J; junction bases left unmatched: 9. This CDR3 is 13 amino acids long. Looked up from germline, CDR1 is KGHSH and CDR2 is LQKENI. CDR3 nucleotides: TGTGCCAGTACGGAGGGGGCTCGGGAAAAACTGTTTTTT. Translating gives CASTEGAREKLFF.

The rearrangement joins TRBV19 to TRBJ1-1; 7 bases align to TRBD1. J was trimmed by 8 bases and V by 3 bases; bases with no gene match: 9. Germline V CDR1 and CDR2: LNHDA, SQIVND (reference sequence). CDR3 length: 14 residues. For the CDR3, the DNA is TGTGCCAGTAGTATTCCAGGGACAGTAATAGAAGCTTTCTTT. It codes for CASSIPGTVIEAFF.

This clone was found a few times. The chain uses TRBV6-1 and TRBJ1-5, with D unclear. This CDR3 has 12 amino acids. Trimming pared 3 bases from V and 5 bases from J, leaving 5 bases between. Germline loops: CDR1 MNHNS, CDR2 SASEGT. CDR3 region: CASSDTDQPQHF. CDR3 bases: TGTGCCAGCAGTGATACAGATCAGCCCCAGCATTTT.

This chain's CDR3 is CASGDRGDPVFGYTF. The DNA of the CDR3 is TGTGCCAGCGGGGACAGGGGAGACCCAGTCTTTGGCTACACCTTC. This sequence joins TRBV28 and TRBJ1-2, with 10 bases aligning to TRBD1. Germline CDR1 MDHEN, CDR2 SYDVKM. The CDR3 is 15 residues long. Trimming at V came to 8 bases and at J to 7 bases, leaving 13 bases not matched to a gene.